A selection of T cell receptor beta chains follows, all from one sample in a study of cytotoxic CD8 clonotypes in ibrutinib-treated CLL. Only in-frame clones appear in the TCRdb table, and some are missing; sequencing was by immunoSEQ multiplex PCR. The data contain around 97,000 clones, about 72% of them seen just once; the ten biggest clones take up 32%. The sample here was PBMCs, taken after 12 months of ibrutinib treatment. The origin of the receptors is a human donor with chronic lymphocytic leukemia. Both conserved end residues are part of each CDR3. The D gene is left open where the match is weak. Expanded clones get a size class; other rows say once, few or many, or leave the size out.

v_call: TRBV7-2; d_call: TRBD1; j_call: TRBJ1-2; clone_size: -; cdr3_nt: TGTGCCAGCGAAACAGGGGTGGGAGGCTACACCTTC; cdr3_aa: CASETGVGGYTF
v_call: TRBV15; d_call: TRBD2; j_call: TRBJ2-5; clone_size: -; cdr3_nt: TGTGCCACCAGCAGAGGGAACGGGGGGGCCTTGGAGACCCAGTACTTC; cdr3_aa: CATSRGNGGALETQYF
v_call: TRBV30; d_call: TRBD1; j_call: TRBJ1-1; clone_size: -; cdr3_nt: TGTGCCTGGAGCGTCGGACAGGGGGGAGCTTTCTTT; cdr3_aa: CAWSVGQGGAFF
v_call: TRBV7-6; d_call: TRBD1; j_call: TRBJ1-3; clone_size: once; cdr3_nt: TGTGCCAGCAGCTTAGCCCTGACAGGGGTTGACACCATATATTTT; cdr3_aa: CASSLALTGVDTIYF
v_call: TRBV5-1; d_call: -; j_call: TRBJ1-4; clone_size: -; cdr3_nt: TGCGCCAGCAGTAACAGCCTAAATGAAAAACTGTTTTTT; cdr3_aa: CASSNSLNEKLFF
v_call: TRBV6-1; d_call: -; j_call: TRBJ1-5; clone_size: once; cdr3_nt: TGTGCCAGCAGTGGAAACGAGGGAAATCAGCCCCAGCATTTT; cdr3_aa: CASSGNEGNQPQHF
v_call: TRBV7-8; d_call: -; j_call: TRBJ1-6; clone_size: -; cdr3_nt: TGTGCCAGCAGCTTCCGGGACATAAATAATTCACCCCTCCACTTT; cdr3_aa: CASSFRDINNSPLHF
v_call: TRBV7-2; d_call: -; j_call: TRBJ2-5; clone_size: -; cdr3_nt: TGTGCCAGCAGCTTCGGGATGGCCCAGGGGTTAGAGACCCAGTACTTC; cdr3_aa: CASSFGMAQGLETQYF
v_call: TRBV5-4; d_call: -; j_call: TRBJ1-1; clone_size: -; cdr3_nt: TGTGCCAGCAGCTTGTACGGGTTGACTGAAGCTTTCTTT; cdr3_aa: CASSLYGLTEAFF
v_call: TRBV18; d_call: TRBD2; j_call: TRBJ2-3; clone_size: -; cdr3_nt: TGTGCCAGCTCAATTCGGACTAGTTTGGATACGCAGTATTTT; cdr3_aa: CASSIRTSLDTQYF
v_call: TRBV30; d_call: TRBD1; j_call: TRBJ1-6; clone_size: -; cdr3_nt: TGTGCCTGGAGACCACTCACAGGGGCCGGGAATTCACCCCTCCACTTT; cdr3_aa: CAWRPLTGAGNSPLHF
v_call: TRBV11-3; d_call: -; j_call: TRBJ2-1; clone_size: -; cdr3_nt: TGTGCCAGCAGCTTAGGAGGACCCTACAATGAGCAGTTCTTC; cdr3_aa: CASSLGGPYNEQFF
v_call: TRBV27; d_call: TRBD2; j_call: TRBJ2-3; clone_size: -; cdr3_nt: TGTGCCAGCAGATCCCTAGCGGGGGGACTCACAGATACGCAGTATTTT; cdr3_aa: CASRSLAGGLTDTQYF
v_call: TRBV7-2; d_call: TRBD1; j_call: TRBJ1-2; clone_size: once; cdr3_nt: TGTGCCAGCAGCTTCAGGGGGCTTGATGGCTACACCTTC; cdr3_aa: CASSFRGLDGYTF
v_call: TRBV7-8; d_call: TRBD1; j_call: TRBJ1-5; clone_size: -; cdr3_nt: TGTGCCAGCAGCCATCGGAAAATGATCGGGACAGGGGGTCCAGGCTATCAGCCTCAGCATTTT; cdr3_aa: CASSHRKMIGTGGPGYQPQHF
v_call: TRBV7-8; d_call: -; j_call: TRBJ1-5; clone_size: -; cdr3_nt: TGTGCCAGCAGCGGGGGGCGGGGAGACAATCAGCCCCAGCATTTT; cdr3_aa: CASSGGRGDNQPQHF
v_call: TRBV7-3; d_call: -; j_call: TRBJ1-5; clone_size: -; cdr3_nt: TGTGCCAGCAGCCGGGGGGATGGGCAGCCCCAGCATTTT; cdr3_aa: CASSRGDGQPQHF
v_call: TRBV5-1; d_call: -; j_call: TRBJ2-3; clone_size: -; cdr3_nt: TGCGCCAGCAGCTTAGGGGGGCCCGGGACAGATACGCAGTATTTT; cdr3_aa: CASSLGGPGTDTQYF
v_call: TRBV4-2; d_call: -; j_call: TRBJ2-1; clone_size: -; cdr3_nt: TGTGCCAGCAGCCAAGAGCAGCGGGACAATGAGCAGTTCTTC; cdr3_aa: CASSQEQRDNEQFF
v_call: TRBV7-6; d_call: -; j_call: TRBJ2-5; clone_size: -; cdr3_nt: TGTGCCAGCAGCTTAGACCGGGCCCCAGGGGCCCAGTACTTC; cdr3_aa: CASSLDRAPGAQYF
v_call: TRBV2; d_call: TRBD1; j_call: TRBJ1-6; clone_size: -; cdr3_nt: TGTGCCAGCAAAAGACAGGGAGCGAATTCACCCCTCCACTTT; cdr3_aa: CASKRQGANSPLHF
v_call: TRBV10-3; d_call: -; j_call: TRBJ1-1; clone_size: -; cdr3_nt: TGTGCCATCAGTGATTTTTCAGGGAACACTGAAGCTTTCTTT; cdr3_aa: CAISDFSGNTEAFF
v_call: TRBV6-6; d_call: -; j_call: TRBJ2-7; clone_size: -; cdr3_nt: TGTGCCAGCAGTTACGAGACAGGCCCCTACGAGCAGTACTTC; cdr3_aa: CASSYETGPYEQYF
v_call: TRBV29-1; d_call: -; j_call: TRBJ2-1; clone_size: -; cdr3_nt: TGCAGCGTGCGTCCAGGGAATGAGCAGTTCTTC; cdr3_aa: CSVRPGNEQFF
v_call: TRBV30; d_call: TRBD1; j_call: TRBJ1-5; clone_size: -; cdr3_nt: TGTGCCTGGAGCCGACAGGGTTGGAATCAGCCCCAGCATTTT; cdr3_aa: CAWSRQGWNQPQHF
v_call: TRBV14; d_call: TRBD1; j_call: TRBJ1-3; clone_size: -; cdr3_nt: TGTGCCAGCAGCCCTACAGGGGAGAAAGGAAACACCATATATTTT; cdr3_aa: CASSPTGEKGNTIYF
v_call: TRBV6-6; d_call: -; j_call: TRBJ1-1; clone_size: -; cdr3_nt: TGTGCCAGCAGCGCGGACAGTTCGAACACTGAAGCTTTCTTT; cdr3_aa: CASSADSSNTEAFF
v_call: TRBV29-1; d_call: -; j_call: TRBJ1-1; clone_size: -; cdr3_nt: TGCAGCGCTGAAGACAGCCTGAACACTGAAGCTTTCTTT; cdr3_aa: CSAEDSLNTEAFF
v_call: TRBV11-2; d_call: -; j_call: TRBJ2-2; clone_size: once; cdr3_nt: TGTGCCAGCAGCTTAGACCAGGGTTATGGCGGCGGGGAGCTGTTTTTT; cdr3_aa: CASSLDQGYGGGELFF
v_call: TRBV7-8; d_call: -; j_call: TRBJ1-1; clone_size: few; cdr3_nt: TGTGCCAGCAGCTTTGGGCGAGGAGTAACTGAAGCTTTCTTT; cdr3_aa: CASSFGRGVTEAFF
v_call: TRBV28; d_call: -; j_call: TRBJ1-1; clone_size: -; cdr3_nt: TGTGCCAGCAGTTTTGGTTACGTAGTGAACACTGAAGCTTTCTTT; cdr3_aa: CASSFGYVVNTEAFF
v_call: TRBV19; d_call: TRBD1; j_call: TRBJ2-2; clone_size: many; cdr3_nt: TGTGCCAGTAGTATAGGGGACAGGTATCCCGGGGAGCTGTTTTTT; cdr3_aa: CASSIGDRYPGELFF
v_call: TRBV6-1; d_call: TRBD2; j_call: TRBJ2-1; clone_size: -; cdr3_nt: TGTGCCAGCAGTGAACCCTACGGGGGGGGACGATACAATGAGCAGTTCTTC; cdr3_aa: CASSEPYGGGRYNEQFF
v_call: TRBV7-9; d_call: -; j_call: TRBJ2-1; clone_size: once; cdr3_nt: TGTGCCAGCAGCTCATCCGGGTCAGACAATGAGCAGTTCTTC; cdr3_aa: CASSSSGSDNEQFF
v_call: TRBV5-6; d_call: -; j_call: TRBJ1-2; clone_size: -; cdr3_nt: TGTGCCAGCAGCTTGGAGTCCAGGGGCTACACCTTC; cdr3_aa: CASSLESRGYTF
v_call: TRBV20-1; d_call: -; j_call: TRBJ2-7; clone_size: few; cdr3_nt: TGCAGTGTTAGGTTTAGGTACGAGCAGTACTTC; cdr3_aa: CSVRFRYEQYF
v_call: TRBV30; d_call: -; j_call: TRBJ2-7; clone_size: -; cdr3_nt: TGTGCCTGGAGTCCCGTAAACTACGAGCAGTACTTC; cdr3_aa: CAWSPVNYEQYF
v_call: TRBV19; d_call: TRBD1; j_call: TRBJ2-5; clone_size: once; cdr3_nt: TGTGCCAGTAGGGCAGGGGGCCGGGAGACCCAGTACTTC; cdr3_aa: CASRAGGRETQYF
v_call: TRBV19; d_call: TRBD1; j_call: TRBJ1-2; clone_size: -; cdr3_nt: TGTGCCAGTAGTATCGGACAGGGGGCTGACTATGGCTACACCTTC; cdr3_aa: CASSIGQGADYGYTF
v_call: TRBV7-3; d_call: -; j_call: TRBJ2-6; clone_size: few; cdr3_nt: TGTGCCAGCAGCTCCCAGGGAGCGGGCGTCCTGACTTTC; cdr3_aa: CASSSQGAGVLTF
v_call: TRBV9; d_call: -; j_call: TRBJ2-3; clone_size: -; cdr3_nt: TGTGCCAGCAGCGCAACAGGCACAGATACGCAGTATTTT; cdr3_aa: CASSATGTDTQYF
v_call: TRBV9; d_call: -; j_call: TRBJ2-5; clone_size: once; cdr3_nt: TGTGCCAGCAGCGTAGACCAAGAGACCCAGTACTTC; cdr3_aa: CASSVDQETQYF
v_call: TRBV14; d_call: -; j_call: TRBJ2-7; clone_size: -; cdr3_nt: TGTGCCAGCAGCCGCTGGAGTCCCTACGAGCAGTACTTC; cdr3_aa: CASSRWSPYEQYF
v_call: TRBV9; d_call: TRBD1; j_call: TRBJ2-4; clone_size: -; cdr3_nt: TGTGCCAGCAGCGAGACAGGGGGATCAAAAAACATTCAGTACTTC; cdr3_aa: CASSETGGSKNIQYF
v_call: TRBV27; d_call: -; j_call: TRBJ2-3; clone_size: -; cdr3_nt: TGTGCCAGCAGTTTAGAGCCCGGGAGCACAGATACGCAGTATTTT; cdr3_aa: CASSLEPGSTDTQYF
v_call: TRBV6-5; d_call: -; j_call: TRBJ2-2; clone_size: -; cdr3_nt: TGTGCCAGCAGTTACGATATAGCGAACACCGGGGAGCTGTTTTTT; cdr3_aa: CASSYDIANTGELFF
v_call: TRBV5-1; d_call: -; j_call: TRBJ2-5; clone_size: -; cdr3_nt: TGCGCCAGCAGCTCAGGGACTGTCCAAGAGACCCAGTACTTC; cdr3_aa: CASSSGTVQETQYF
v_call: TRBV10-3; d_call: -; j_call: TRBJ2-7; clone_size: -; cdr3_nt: TGTGCCATCAGTGAGTCTGGGGCAGGGGGGCCCTACGAGCAGTACTTC; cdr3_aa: CAISESGAGGPYEQYF
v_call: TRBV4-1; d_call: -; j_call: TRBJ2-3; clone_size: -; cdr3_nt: TGCGCCAGCAGCCAAGATTACGCTAGCCTCACAGATACGCAGTATTTT; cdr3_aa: CASSQDYASLTDTQYF
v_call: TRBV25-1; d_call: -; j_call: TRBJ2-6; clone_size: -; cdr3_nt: TGTGCCAGCAGTGAATTGTCCCGCCGGACTGGGGCCAACGTCCTGACTTTC; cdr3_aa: CASSELSRRTGANVLTF
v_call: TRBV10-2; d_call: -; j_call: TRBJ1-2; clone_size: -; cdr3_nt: TGCGCCAGCAGTGCTCACGGGGAGGTGAAGGGCTACACCTTC; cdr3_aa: CASSAHGEVKGYTF
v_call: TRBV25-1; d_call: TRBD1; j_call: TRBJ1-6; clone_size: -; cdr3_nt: TGTGCCAGCAGTGAACGACAGGGGGCGAATTCACCCCTCCACTTT; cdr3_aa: CASSERQGANSPLHF